This T cell receptor (beta chain) was sequenced for a study of shared clonotypes between healthy human individuals. Study-level information: Every donor yielded three CD4 naive, three CD4 memory, two CD8 naive and one CD8 memory plate. Overall study results and limits: Rarefaction showed sorted-subset sequencing was incomplete despite large depth.

Points on this clone: Antigen unknown.

Original analysis: Filtering differed for immunoSEQ, which gave only junction sequences without quality scores. Using immunoSEQ multiplex PCR, the repertoire was profiled, and TCRdb retains in-frame clones only, with some absent. That table is the source of V, J and clone size, and D and trimming were worked out from the DNA. This sample has roughly 1,500,000 clones; 98% occur once, and the top ten carry approximately 0.4%. V lost 7 bases, J lost 5 bases, and 22 bases stayed unmatched. The CDR3 is 17 residues long. Germline CDR1 is SQVTM and CDR2 is ANQGSEA. The V call is TRBV29-1, the J call TRBJ2-7, with 8 nucleotides matching TRBD1. This clonotype originated in a man aged 30 to 45 in good health. The specimen sequenced was naive CD4+ T cells sorted from blood. Subset in this sample: CD45RA+ positively selected. The CDR3 is CSAQGDPSRTGFHEQYF. In DNA, the CDR3 is TGCAGCGCCCAGGGGGACCCGTCCCGGACAGGGTTCCACGAGCAGTACTTC.